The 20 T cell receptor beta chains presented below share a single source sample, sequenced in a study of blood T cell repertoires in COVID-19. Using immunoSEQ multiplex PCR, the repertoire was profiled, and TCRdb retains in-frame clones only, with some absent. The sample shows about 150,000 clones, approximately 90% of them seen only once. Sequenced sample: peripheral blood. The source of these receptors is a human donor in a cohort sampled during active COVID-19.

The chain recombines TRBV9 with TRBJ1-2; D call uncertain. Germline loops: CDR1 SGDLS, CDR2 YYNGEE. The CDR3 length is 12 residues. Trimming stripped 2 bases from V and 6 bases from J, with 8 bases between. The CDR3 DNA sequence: TGTGCCAGCAGCGTGGCCTTGAATGGCTACACCTTC. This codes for CASSVALNGYTF.

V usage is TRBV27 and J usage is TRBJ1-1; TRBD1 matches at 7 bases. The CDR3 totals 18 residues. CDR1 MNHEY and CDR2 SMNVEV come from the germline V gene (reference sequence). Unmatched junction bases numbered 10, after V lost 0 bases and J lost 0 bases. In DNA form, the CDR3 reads TGTGCCAGCAGTTTATCGAGGGACAGAAGGGGGTTGAACACTGAAGCTTTCTTT. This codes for CASSLSRDRRGLNTEAFF.

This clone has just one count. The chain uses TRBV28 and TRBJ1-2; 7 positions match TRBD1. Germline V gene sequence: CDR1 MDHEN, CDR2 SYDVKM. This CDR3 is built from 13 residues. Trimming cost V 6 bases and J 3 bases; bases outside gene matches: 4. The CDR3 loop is CASSLQGYYGYTF. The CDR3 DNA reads TGTGCCAGCAGCTTACAGGGGTACTATGGCTACACCTTC.

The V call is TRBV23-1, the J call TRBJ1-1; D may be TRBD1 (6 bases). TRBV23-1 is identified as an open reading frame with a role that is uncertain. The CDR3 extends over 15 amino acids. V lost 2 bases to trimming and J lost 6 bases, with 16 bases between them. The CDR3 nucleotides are TGCGCCAGCAGTCAACCGCAGACTGGGGGCCCTGAAGCTTTCTTT. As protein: CASSQPQTGGPEAFF.

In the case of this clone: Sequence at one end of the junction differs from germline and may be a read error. The CDR3 DNA follows: TGTGCCAGCTCCCCACAGGGGCTCCCAACCATATCCTATGGCTACACCTTC. This codes for CASSPQGLPTISYGYTF. The chain carries TRBV18 and TRBJ1-2; 7 bases match TRBD1. The CDR3 is made up of 17 amino acids. From germline, CDR1 is KGHSH and CDR2 LQKENI.

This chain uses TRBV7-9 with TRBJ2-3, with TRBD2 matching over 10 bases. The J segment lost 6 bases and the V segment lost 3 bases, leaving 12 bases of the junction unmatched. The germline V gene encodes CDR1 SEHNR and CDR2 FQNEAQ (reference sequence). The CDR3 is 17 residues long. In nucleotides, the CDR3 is TGTGCCAGCAGCTTTTTGCTAGCGGGGGCCTTCGGCGATACGCAGTATTTT. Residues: CASSFLLAGAFGDTQYF. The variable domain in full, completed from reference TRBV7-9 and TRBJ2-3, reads DTGVSQNPRHKITKRGQNVTFRCDPISEHNRLYWYRQTLGQGPEFLTYFQNEAQLEKSRLLSDRFSAERPKGSFSTLEIQRTEQGDSAMYLCASSFLLAGAFGDTQYFGPGTRLTVL.

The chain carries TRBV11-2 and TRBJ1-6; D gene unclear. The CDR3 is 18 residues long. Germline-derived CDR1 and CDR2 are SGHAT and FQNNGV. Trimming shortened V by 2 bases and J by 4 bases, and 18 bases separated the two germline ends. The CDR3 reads CASSLIGIIGGYNSPLHF. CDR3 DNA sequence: TGTGCCAGCAGCTTAATTGGAATCATAGGCGGATATAATTCACCCCTCCACTTT.

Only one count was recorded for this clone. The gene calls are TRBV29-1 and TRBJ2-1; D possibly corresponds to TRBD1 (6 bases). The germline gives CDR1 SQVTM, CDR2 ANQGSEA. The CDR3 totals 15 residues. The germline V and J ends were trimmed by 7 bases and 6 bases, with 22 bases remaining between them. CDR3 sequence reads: CSALPGHGNLNEQFF. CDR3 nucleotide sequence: TGCAGCGCCCTCCCGGGACACGGGAACCTCAATGAGCAGTTCTTC.

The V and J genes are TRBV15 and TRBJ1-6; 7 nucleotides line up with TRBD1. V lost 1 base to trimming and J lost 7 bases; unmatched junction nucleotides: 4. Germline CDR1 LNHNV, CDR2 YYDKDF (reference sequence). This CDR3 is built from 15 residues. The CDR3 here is CATSRAGTDNSPLHF. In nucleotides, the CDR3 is TGTGCCACCAGCAGAGCCGGGACAGACAATTCACCCCTCCACTTT.

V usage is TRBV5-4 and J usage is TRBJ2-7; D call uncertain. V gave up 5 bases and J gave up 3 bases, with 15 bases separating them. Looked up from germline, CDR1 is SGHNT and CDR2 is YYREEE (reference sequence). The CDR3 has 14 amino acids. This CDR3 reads CASSERQSVYEQYF. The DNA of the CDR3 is TGTGCCAGCAGTGAACGCCAGAGCGTCTACGAGCAGTACTTC. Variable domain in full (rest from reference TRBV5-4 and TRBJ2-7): ETGVTQSPTHLIKTRGQQVTLRCSSQSGHNTVSWYQQALGQGPQFIFQYYREEENGRGNFPPRFSGLQFPNYSSELNVNALELDDSALYLCASSERQSVYEQYFGPGTRLTVT.

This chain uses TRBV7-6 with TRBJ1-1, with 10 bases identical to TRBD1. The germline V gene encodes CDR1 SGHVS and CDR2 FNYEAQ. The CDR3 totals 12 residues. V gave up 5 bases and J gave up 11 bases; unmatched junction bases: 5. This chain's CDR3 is CASSPDRGLAFF. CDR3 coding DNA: TGTGCCAGCAGCCCGGACAGGGGGTTGGCTTTCTTT.

CDR3 sequence reads: CASSLGLPNTYEQYF. The DNA of the CDR3 is TGCGCCAGCAGCTTGGGGTTACCAAACACCTACGAGCAGTACTTC. V and J are TRBV5-1 and TRBJ2-7, with no clear D. The CDR3 is made up of 15 amino acids. Per the germline V gene, CDR1 is SGHRS and CDR2 is YFSETQ. Trimming took off 0 bases at V and 2 bases at J, with 12 bases between the two ends.

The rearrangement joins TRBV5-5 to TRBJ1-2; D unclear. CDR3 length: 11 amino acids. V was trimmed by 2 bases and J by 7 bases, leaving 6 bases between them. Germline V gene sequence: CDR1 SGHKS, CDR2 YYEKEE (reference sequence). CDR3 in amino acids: CASSFPGGYTF. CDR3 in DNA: TGTGCCAGCAGCTTCCCAGGTGGCTACACCTTC. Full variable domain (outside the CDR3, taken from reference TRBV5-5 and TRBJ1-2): DAGVTQSPTHLIKTRGQQVTLRCSPISGHKSVSWYQQVLGQGPQFIFQYYEKEERGRGNFPDRFSARQFPNYSSELNVNALLLGDSALYLCASSFPGGYTFGSGTRLTVV.

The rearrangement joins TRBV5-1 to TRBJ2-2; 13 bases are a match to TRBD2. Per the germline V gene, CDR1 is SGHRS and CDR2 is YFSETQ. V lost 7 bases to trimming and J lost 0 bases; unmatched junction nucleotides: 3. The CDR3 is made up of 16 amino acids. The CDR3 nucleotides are TGCGCCAGCGGACTAGCGGGGGCCACGAACACCGGGGAGCTGTTTTTT. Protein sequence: CASGLAGATNTGELFF.

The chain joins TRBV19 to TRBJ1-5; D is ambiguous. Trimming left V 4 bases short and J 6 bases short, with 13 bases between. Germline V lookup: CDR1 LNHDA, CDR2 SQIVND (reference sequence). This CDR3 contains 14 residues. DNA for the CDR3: TGTGCCAGTAGTACAACTCGGAGCGGTCAGCCCCAGCATTTT. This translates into CASSTTRSGQPQHF. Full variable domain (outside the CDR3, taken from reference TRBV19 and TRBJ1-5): DGGITQSPKYLFRKEGQNVTLSCEQNLNHDAMYWYRQDPGQGLRLIYYSQIVNDFQKGDIAEGYSVSREKKESFPLTVTSAQKNPTAFYLCASSTTRSGQPQHFGDGTRLSIL.

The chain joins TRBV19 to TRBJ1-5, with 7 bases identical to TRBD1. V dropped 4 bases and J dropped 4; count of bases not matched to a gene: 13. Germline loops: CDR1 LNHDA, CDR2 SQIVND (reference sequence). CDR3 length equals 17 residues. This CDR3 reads CASSRDREGINNQPQHF. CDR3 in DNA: TGTGCCAGTAGTAGAGACAGGGAGGGTATAAATAATCAGCCCCAGCATTTT. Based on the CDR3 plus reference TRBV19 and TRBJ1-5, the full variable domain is DGGITQSPKYLFRKEGQNVTLSCEQNLNHDAMYWYRQDPGQGLRLIYYSQIVNDFQKGDIAEGYSVSREKKESFPLTVTSAQKNPTAFYLCASSRDREGINNQPQHFGDGTRLSIL.

The chain's CDR3 is CSVERGQGRKAFF. The CDR3 DNA sequence: TGCAGCGTTGAAAGGGGACAGGGTAGAAAAGCTTTCTTT. The V call is TRBV29-1, the J call TRBJ1-1, with 9 bases aligning to TRBD1. The germline V gene has CDR1 SQVTM and CDR2 ANQGSEA. V was clipped by 2 bases and J by 9 bases; unmatched bases: 7. The CDR3 spans 13 residues.

CDR3 region: CASSLVPGQNTEAFF. The CDR3 coding sequence is TGCGCCAGCAGCTTGGTCCCGGGACAGAACACTGAAGCTTTCTTT. The rearrangement uses TRBV5-1 and TRBJ1-1; D perhaps matches TRBD1 (6 bases). CDR3 length: 15 residues. Germline CDR1 SGHRS, CDR2 YFSETQ. V gave up 0 bases and J gave up 1 base, with 10 bases separating them.

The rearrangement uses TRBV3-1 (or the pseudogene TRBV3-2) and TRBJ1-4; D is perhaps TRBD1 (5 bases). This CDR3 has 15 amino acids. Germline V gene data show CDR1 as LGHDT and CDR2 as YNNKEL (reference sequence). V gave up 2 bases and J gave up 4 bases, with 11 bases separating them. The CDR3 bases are TGTGCCAGCAGCCAAAGAACAGGTGGTAATGAAAAACTGTTTTTT. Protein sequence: CASSQRTGGNEKLFF.

CDR3 protein: CAWNTRQDYEQYF. The CDR3 region has the DNA TGTGCCTGGAATACCAGGCAAGACTACGAGCAGTACTTC. This chain links TRBV30 with TRBJ2-7; D is unclear. Germline V CDR1 and CDR2: GTSNPN, SVGIG (reference sequence). This CDR3 spans 13 amino acids. The ends were cut back, 4 bases at V and 3 bases at J, with 13 bases in the middle.